Listed here are 28 T cell receptor beta chains from one sample, sequenced in a study of T-cell memory formation after mild COVID-19. Using its own MiXCR run on the 5' RACE reads, TCRdb lists one record per CDR3 protein. Here the sample spans a few hundred thousand distinct CDR3 sequences, about 22% being singletons. Sequencing used PBMCs or a T cell subset sorted from them (not recorded which). Every receptor here comes from an adult woman who had mild COVID-19 (a few samples of this study predate the infection). Cell type and time point are not known.

CDR3: CASRRGHANTGELFF. Written as DNA, the CDR3 is TGTGCCAGCAGACGAGGGCACGCGAACACCGGGGAGCTGTTTTTT. The chain has TRBV6-1 and TRBJ2-2, with TRBD2 as a possible D gene (5 bases). V gave up 6 bases and J gave up 0 bases, with 11 bases separating them. This CDR3 spans 15 amino acids. CDR1 is MNHNS, CDR2 SASEGT, per germline.

This clonotype was counted only a few times. The chain carries TRBV6-2 or TRBV6-3 and TRBJ1-1; the D is unclear. Germline V gene data show CDR1 as MNHEY and CDR2 as SVGEGT. Trimming took off 7 bases at V and 4 bases at J, with 13 bases between the two ends. The CDR3 is made up of 13 amino acids. In DNA form, the CDR3 reads TGTGCCAGCAACCCACCGACGGGCACTGAAGCTTTCTTT. Encoded protein: CASNPPTGTEAFF.

This clonotype was seen only a few times. V is TRBV20-1 and J is TRBJ2-3, with D perhaps TRBD2 (6 bases). The V gene lost 4 bases and the J gene lost 10 bases, with 12 bases spanning the gap. CDR1 DFQATT and CDR2 SNEGSKA come from the germline V gene (reference sequence). This CDR3 region has 11 residues. The chain's CDR3 is CSAMDWEAQYF. In DNA form, the CDR3 reads TGCAGTGCTATGGACTGGGAGGCGCAGTATTTT.

This clonotype came up a few times. V usage is TRBV23-1 and J usage is TRBJ2-2, with a tentative D call TRBD1 (6 bases). TRBV23-1 is an ORF; its function is uncertain. This CDR3 contains 16 residues. The V end was cut by 2 bases, the J end by 0 bases, with 10 bases between. Here the CDR3 DNA reads TGCGCCAGCAGTCAAACCGGGACACCGAACACCGGGGAGCTGTTTTTT. It translates to CASSQTGTPNTGELFF.

This clonotype was found a few times. This chain joins TRBV4-2 and TRBJ2-5; D not certain. Trimming took 0 bases from V and 1 from J, leaving 9 bases between them. Per the germline V gene, CDR1 is LGHNA and CDR2 is YNFKEQ. The CDR3 totals 15 residues. CDR3 loop: CASSQDPASQETQYF. CDR3 DNA sequence: TGTGCCAGCAGCCAAGATCCGGCTAGCCAAGAGACCCAGTACTTC.

J is TRBJ1-4 and V is TRBV6-6; D is perhaps TRBD1 (5 bases). This CDR3 has 17 amino acids. Germline assignment: CDR1 MNHNY and CDR2 SVGAGI (reference sequence). The V and J ends lost 1 base and 0 bases respectively, with 12 bases between them. This CDR3 is CASSYLGQFTTNEKLFF. The CDR3, as DNA: TGTGCCAGCAGTTACTTAGGACAATTTACAACTAATGAAAAACTGTTTTTT.

This clonotype was found a few times. J is TRBJ2-7 and V is TRBV5-1; TRBD1 is a possible D gene (6 bases). With 0 bases removed from V and 3 bases from J, the gap between germline ends came to 13 bases. The CDR3 is 15 amino acids. Germline V gene data show CDR1 as SGHRS and CDR2 as YFSETQ. CDR3 sequence (DNA): TGCGCCAGCAGCTTGGCCCAGACAGGCCACTACGAGCAGTACTTC. Residues: CASSLAQTGHYEQYF.

This clonotype was detected only a few times. CDR3 nucleotides: TGTGCCAGCAGCTTAACGTCCCAGGGTCCTAGCTACACCTTC. This codes for CASSLTSQGPSYTF. The rearrangement uses TRBV7-3 and TRBJ1-2; the D gene is possibly TRBD1 (5 bases). Between the trimmed V and J ends, which lost 0 bases and 9 bases, there was a span of 14 bases. The CDR3 sequence is 14 residues long. In germline, CDR1 is SGHTA, CDR2 FQGTGA.

This clonotype was seen only a few times. This chain connects TRBV3-1 to TRBJ2-1; D remains ambiguous. CDR1 is LGHDT and CDR2 is YNNKEL in the germline V gene (reference sequence). V gave up 7 bases and J gave up 9 bases, with 10 bases separating them. The CDR3 sequence is 11 residues long. CDR3 in DNA: TGTGCCAGCATCTCGGGCTCTGAGCAGTTCTTC. Its translation: CASISGSEQFF.

As regards this clonotype: A much larger clone is a single base away; this may be a read error. This rearrangement joins TRBV9 to TRBJ2-3; no reliable D call. This CDR3 contains 12 residues. Between the trimmed V and J ends, which lost 0 bases and 2 bases, there was a span of 1 base. Germline lookup yields CDR1 SGDLS and CDR2 YYNGEE. CDR3 protein: CASSVVTDTQYF. CDR3 in DNA: TGTGCCAGCAGCGTAGTCACAGATACGCAGTATTTT. Full variable domain (missing parts from reference TRBV9 and TRBJ2-3): DSGVTQTPKHLITATGQRVTLRCSPRSGDLSVYWYQQSLDQGLQFLIQYYNGEERAKGNILERFSAQQFPDLHSELNLSSLELGDSALYFCASSVVTDTQYFGPGTRLTVL.

This clonotype occurred many times. The CDR3 nucleotides read TGTGCCAGCAGCTTTGAGGGTGATACGCAGTATTTT. Translated: CASSFEGDTQYF. The rearrangement links TRBV7-9 to TRBJ2-3, with TRBD2 as a possible D gene (5 bases). Per the germline V gene, CDR1 is SEHNR and CDR2 is FQNEAQ (reference sequence). This CDR3 region has 12 residues. With 3 bases removed from V and 6 bases from J, the gap between germline ends came to 7 bases.

This rearrangement joins TRBV9 to TRBJ2-5; TRBD2 aligns across 8 bases. Trimming at V came to 4 bases and at J to 3 bases, leaving 11 bases not matched to a gene. This CDR3 contains 16 residues. Germline V gene data show CDR1 as SGDLS and CDR2 as YYNGEE. CDR3 loop: CASSPREGGPEETQYF. For the CDR3, the DNA is TGTGCCAGCAGCCCACGGGAGGGAGGGCCAGAAGAGACCCAGTACTTC.

This clonotype occurred many times. The DNA for the CDR3 is TGCAGTGCTAGTAAAGGGACTCGCACTGAAGCTTTCTTT. As protein: CSASKGTRTEAFF. J is TRBJ1-1 and V is TRBV20-1; a possible D gene is TRBD1 (5 bases). Germline CDR1 DFQATT, CDR2 SNEGSKA (reference sequence). CDR3 length: 13 amino acids. V lost 3 bases to trimming and J lost 4 bases, with 12 bases between them.

The genes are TRBV19 and TRBJ2-3, with D possibly matching TRBD1 (6 bases). Trimming cost V 1 base and J 8 bases, with 19 bases left between them. Per the germline V gene, CDR1 is LNHDA and CDR2 is SQIVND (reference sequence). The CDR3 sequence is 16 residues long. The CDR3 coding sequence is TGTGCCAGTAGTATAGTCCGGACAGAGTCCTTCAGTACGCAGTATTTT. Its translation: CASSIVRTESFSTQYF.

This clonotype occurred a few times. V gene TRBV9 combines with J gene TRBJ2-1; D not resolved. CDR1 is SGDLS, CDR2 YYNGEE, per germline. This CDR3 comprises 15 residues. Deletions cut 0 bases from V and 4 bases from J, with 11 bases between. DNA for the CDR3: TGTGCCAGCAGCGTAGGCAGCGTGGTATACAATGAGCAGTTCTTC. Translated: CASSVGSVVYNEQFF.

The chain links TRBV7-2 to TRBJ2-3; 8 nucleotides line up with TRBD1. Looked up from germline, CDR1 is SGHTA and CDR2 is FQGNSA. The J segment lost 6 bases and the V segment lost 3 bases, leaving 5 bases of the junction unmatched. The CDR3 totals 14 residues. The DNA of the CDR3 is TGTGCCAGCAGCTTCGGACAGGGTGTGGATACGCAGTATTTT. As protein: CASSFGQGVDTQYF. Full variable domain (outside the CDR3, taken from reference TRBV7-2 and TRBJ2-3): GAGVSQSPSNKVTEKGKDVELRCDPISGHTALYWYRQSLGQGLEFLIYFQGNSAPDKSGLPSDRFSAERTGGSVSTLTIQRTQQEDSAVYLCASSFGQGVDTQYFGPGTRLTVL.

This clonotype occurred a few times. The V gene is TRBV30, the J gene TRBJ1-1; D gene uncertain. The CDR3 length is 11 residues. CDR1 and CDR2 from the germline V gene are GTSNPN and SVGIG (reference sequence). Deletions cut 0 bases from V and 4 bases from J, with 3 bases between. In nucleotides, the CDR3 is TGTGCCTGGAGTGTAACCACTGAAGCTTTCTTT. As protein: CAWSVTTEAFF.

A few counts support this clonotype. This chain joins TRBV4-1 and TRBJ1-2; no clear D gene. Trimming took off 3 bases at V and 4 bases at J, with 12 bases between the two ends. The CDR3 consists of 14 residues. Germline V CDR1 and CDR2: MGHRA, YSYEKL. The CDR3 sequence is CASSQVGRIYGYTF. CDR3 DNA sequence: TGCGCCAGCAGCCAGGTCGGACGGATCTATGGCTACACCTTC.

The CDR3 nucleotides read TGTGCCAGCAGCCTCCGGACAAAGACCAAGCAGTTCTTC. As protein: CASSLRTKTKQFF. This chain connects TRBV9 to TRBJ2-1; D is perhaps TRBD1 (5 bases). In germline, CDR1 is SGDLS, CDR2 YYNGEE. V lost 4 bases and J 11 bases, leaving 16 bases between the germline ends. There are 13 residues in the CDR3. The complete variable domain, with remaining parts taken from reference TRBV9 and TRBJ2-1, reads DSGVTQTPKHLITATGQRVTLRCSPRSGDLSVYWYQQSLDQGLQFLIQYYNGEERAKGNILERFSAQQFPDLHSELNLSSLELGDSALYFCASSLRTKTKQFFGPGTRLTVL.

This clonotype was detected a few times. The rearrangement links TRBV2 to TRBJ2-1; 8 nucleotides line up with TRBD2. Germline V CDR1 and CDR2: SNHLY, FYNNEI. The V and J ends lost 6 bases and 9 bases, in that order; junction bases with no gene match: 4. There are 12 residues in the CDR3. CDR3 in DNA: TGTGCCAGCAGGGCGGGGGGCACTGAGCAGTTCTTC. Translated, it gives CASRAGGTEQFF.

This sequence joins TRBV12-3 or TRBV12-4 and TRBJ1-2, with D uncertain. Between the trimmed V and J ends, which lost 6 bases and 4 bases, there was a span of 18 bases. The CDR3 consists of 15 residues. The DNA of the CDR3 is TGTGCCAGCAGCCGTGGCGCCTATGGTTTCTATGGCTACACCTTC. Translation: CASSRGAYGFYGYTF.

The CDR3 DNA is TGTGCCAGCAGTTTAACGGCAATCATGAACACTGAAGCTTTCTTT. Translated: CASSLTAIMNTEAFF. The chain combines TRBV12-3 or TRBV12-4 with TRBJ1-1; D uncertain. The CDR3 has 15 residues. The V gene lost 2 bases and the J gene lost 0 bases, with 10 bases spanning the gap.

The J gene is TRBJ2-3, the V gene TRBV7-9; TRBD1 is a possible D gene (6 bases). Trimming shortened V by 6 bases and J by 4 bases, and 17 bases separated the two germline ends. There are 15 residues in the CDR3. In germline, CDR1 is SEHNR, CDR2 FQNEAQ (reference sequence). Written as DNA, the CDR3 is TGTGCCAGCAGACCAGGGGTCCAGGGCGCAGATACGCAGTATTTT. Amino acid sequence: CASRPGVQGADTQYF.

The chain combines TRBV12-3 or TRBV12-4 with TRBJ1-3; D uncertain. V was clipped by 5 bases and J by 0 bases, with 8 bases between them. The CDR3 has 14 amino acids. CDR3 residues: CASSPTTSGNTIYF. The DNA of the CDR3 is TGTGCCAGCAGTCCCACGACCTCTGGAAACACCATATATTTT.

This chain connects TRBV9 to TRBJ2-3, with 7 nucleotides matching TRBD2. The junction had 5 bases not matched to a gene; V was cut back by 3 bases and J by 4 bases. CDR1 and CDR2 (germline): SGDLS, YYNGEE. The CDR3 runs 14 residues. The CDR3 loop is CASSAYSGSDTQYF. The CDR3 DNA follows: TGTGCCAGCAGCGCTTATAGCGGGTCAGATACGCAGTATTTT. Using reference TRBV9 and TRBJ2-3 for the parts outside the CDR3, the full variable domain is DSGVTQTPKHLITATGQRVTLRCSPRSGDLSVYWYQQSLDQGLQFLIQYYNGEERAKGNILERFSAQQFPDLHSELNLSSLELGDSALYFCASSAYSGSDTQYFGPGTRLTVL.

V is TRBV24-1 and J is TRBJ2-3; D remains unclear. This CDR3 spans 15 amino acids. Germline V gene lookup returns CDR1 KGHDR and CDR2 SFDVKD. Trimming cost V 1 base and J 0 bases, with 7 bases left between them. CDR3 amino acids: CATSDFGRSTDTQYF. The DNA of the CDR3 is TGTGCCACCAGTGATTTCGGCAGGAGCACAGATACGCAGTATTTT.

The J gene is TRBJ1-2, the V gene TRBV11-3, with TRBD1 matching 7 bases. V trimming: 3 bases; J trimming: 8 bases; junction bases outside the gene matches: 3. The V gene's germline CDR1 is SGHNT and CDR2 YENEEA. This CDR3 is built from 12 residues. The CDR3 DNA reads TGTGCCAGCAGCTTCGACAGGGACGGCTACACCTTC. This translates into CASSFDRDGYTF. Full variable domain (remainder filled in from reference TRBV11-3 and TRBJ1-2): EAGVVQSPRYKIIEKKQPVAFWCNPISGHNTLYWYLQNLGQGPELLIRYENEEAVDDSQLPKDRFSAERLKGVDSTLKIQPAELGDSAVYLCASSFDRDGYTFGSGTRLTVV.

The V call is TRBV5-5, the J call TRBJ1-4; D unclear. V was clipped by 4 bases and J by 3 bases, with 13 bases between them. The germline V gene has CDR1 SGHKS and CDR2 YYEKEE (reference sequence). This CDR3 is 15 amino acids long. The chain's CDR3 is CASSQYDTSNEKLFF. In DNA form, the CDR3 reads TGTGCCAGCAGCCAGTATGACACCTCTAATGAAAAACTGTTTTTT.